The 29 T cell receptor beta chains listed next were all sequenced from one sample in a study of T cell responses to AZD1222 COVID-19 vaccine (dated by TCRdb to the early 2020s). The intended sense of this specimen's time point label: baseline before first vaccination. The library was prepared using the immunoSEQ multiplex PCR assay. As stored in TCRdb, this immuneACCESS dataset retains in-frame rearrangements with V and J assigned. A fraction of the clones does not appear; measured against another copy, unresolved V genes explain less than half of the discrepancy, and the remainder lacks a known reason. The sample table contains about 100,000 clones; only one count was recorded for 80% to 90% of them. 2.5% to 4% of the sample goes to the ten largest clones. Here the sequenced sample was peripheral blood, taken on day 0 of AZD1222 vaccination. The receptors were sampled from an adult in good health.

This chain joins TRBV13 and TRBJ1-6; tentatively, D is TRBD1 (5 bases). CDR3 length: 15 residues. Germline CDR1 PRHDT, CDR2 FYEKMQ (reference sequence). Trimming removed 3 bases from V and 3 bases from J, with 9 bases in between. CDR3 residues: CASSLGRHYNSPLHF. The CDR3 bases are TGTGCCAGCAGCTTGGGACGGCACTATAATTCACCCCTCCACTTT.

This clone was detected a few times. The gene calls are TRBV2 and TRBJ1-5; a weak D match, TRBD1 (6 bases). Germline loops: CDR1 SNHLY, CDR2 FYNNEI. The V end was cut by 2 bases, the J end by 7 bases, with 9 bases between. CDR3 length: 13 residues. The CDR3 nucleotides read TGTGCCAGCAGTGAACGGGGGCGACAGCCCCAGCATTTT. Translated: CASSERGRQPQHF.

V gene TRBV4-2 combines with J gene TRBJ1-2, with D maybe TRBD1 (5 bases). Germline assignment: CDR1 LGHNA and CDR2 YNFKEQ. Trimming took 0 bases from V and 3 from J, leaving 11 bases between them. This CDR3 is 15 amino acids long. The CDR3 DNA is TGTGCCAGCAGCCAAGATCCGGGGGTATACTATGGCTACACCTTC. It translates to CASSQDPGVYYGYTF.

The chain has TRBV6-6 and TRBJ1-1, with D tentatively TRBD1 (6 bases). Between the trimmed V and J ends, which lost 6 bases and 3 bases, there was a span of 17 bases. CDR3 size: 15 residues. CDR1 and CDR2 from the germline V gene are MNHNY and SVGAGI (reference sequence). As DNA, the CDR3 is TGTGCCAGCAGCGACAGAGGGGGTGATGACACTGAAGCTTTCTTT. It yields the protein CASSDRGGDDTEAFF.

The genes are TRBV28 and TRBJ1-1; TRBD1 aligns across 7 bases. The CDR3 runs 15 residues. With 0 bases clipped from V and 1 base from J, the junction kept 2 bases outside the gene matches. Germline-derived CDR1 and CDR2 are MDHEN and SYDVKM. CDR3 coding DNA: TGTGCCAGCAGTTTATGGGGACAGCGGAACACTGAAGCTTTCTTT. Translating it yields CASSLWGQRNTEAFF.

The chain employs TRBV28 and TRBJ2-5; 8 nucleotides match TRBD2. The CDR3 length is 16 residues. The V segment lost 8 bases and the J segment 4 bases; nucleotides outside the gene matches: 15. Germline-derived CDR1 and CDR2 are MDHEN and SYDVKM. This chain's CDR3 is CASWKGAGGRGETQYF. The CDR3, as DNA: TGTGCCAGCTGGAAGGGCGCGGGGGGCCGGGGAGAGACCCAGTACTTC.

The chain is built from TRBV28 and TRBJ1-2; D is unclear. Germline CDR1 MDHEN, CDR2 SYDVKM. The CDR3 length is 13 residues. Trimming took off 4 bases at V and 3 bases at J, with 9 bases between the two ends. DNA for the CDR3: TGTGCCAGCAGTTCCGGGGTCTACTATGGCTACACCTTC. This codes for CASSSGVYYGYTF.

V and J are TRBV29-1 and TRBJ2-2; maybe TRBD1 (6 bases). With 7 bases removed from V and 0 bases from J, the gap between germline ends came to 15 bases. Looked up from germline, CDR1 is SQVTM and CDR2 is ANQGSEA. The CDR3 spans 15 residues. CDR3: CSGVDTGTNTGELFF. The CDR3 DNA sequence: TGCAGCGGAGTAGATACAGGGACGAACACCGGGGAGCTGTTTTTT.

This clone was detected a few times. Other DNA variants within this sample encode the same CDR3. The CDR3 loop reads CASSLGAGANYGYTF. The CDR3 DNA is TGTGCCAGCAGCCTAGGGGCAGGAGCTAACTATGGCTACACCTTC. The chain has TRBV7-3 and TRBJ1-2; a possible D gene is TRBD1 (5 bases). V lost 5 bases and J 0 bases, leaving 13 bases between the germline ends. CDR1 SGHTA and CDR2 FQGTGA come from the germline V gene. The CDR3 length is 15 residues.

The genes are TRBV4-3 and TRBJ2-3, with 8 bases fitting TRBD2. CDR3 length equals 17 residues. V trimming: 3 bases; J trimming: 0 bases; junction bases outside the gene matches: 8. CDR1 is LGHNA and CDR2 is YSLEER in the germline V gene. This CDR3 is CASSHSGGGTSTDTQYF. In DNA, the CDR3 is TGCGCCAGCAGCCACAGCGGGGGAGGAACTAGCACAGATACGCAGTATTTT.

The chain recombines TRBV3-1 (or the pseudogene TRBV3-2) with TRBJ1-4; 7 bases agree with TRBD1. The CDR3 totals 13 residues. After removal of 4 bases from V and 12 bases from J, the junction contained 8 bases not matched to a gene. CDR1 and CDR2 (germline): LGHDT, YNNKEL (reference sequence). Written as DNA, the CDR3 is TGTGCCAGCAGCCTCGGACAGGCAGAACAACTGTTTTTT. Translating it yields CASSLGQAEQLFF.

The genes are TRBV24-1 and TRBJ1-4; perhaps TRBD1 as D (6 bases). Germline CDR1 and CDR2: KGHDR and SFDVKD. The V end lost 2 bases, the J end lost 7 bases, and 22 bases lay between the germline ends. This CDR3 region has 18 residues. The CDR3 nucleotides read TGTGCCACCAGTGATTCCGGGAGCGGAGAGGGGGTTACTGAAAAACTGTTTTTT. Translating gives CATSDSGSGEGVTEKLFF.

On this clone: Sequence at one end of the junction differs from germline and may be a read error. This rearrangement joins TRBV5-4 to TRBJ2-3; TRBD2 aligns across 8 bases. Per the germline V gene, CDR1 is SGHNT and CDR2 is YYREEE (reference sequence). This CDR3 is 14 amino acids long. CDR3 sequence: CASSHAGGVYLKDF. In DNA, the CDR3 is TGTGCCAGCAGCCACGCCGGGGGGGTGTATCTTAAGGATTTT.

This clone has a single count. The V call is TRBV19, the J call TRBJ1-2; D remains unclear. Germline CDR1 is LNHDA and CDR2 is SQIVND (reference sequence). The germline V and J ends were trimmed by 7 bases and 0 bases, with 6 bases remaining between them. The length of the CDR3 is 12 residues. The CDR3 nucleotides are TGTGCCAGTATGGGGTCTAACTATGGCTACACCTTC. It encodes CASMGSNYGYTF.

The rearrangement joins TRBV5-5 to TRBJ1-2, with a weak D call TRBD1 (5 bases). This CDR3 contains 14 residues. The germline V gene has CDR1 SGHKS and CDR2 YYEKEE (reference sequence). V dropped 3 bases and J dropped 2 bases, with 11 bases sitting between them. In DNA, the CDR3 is TGTGCCAGCAGCTGGGACGGCGGCAACTATGGCTACACCTTC. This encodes CASSWDGGNYGYTF.

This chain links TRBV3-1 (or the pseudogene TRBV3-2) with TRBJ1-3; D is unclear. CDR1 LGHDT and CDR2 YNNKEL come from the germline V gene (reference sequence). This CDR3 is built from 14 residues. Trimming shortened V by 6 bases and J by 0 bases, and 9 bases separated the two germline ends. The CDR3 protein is CASRGSLSGNTIYF. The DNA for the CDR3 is TGTGCCAGCAGAGGCAGCCTCTCTGGAAACACCATATATTTT.

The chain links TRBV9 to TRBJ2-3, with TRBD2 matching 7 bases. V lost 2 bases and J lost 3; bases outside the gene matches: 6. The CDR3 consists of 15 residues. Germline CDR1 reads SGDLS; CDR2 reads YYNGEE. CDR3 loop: CASSVWGGGTDTQYF. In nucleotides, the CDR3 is TGTGCCAGCAGCGTGTGGGGCGGGGGAACAGATACGCAGTATTTT.

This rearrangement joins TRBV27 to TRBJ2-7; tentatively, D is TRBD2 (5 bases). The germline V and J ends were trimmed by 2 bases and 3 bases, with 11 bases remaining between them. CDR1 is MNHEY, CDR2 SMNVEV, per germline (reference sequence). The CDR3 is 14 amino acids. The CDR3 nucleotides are TGTGCCAGCAGTTTAAATAGGAGGAGCTACGAGCAGTACTTC. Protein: CASSLNRRSYEQYF.

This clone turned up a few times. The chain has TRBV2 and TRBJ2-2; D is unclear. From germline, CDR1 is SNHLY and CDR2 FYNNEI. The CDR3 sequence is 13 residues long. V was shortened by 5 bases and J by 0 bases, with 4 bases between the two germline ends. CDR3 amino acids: CASSLANTGELFF. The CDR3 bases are TGTGCCAGCAGTCTGGCGAACACCGGGGAGCTGTTTTTT.

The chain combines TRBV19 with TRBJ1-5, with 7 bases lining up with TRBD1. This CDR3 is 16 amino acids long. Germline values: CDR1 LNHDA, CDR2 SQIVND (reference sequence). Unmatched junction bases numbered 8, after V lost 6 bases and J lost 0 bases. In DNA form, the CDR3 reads TGTGCCAGTAGCGGACAGGCTGTTTATAGCAATCAGCCCCAGCATTTT. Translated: CASSGQAVYSNQPQHF.

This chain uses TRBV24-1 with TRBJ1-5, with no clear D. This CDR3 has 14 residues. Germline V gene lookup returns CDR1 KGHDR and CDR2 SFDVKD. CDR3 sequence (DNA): TGTGTCCCTGGCATAAGAACGAATTATCAGCCCCAGCATTTT. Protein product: CVPGIRTNYQPQHF.

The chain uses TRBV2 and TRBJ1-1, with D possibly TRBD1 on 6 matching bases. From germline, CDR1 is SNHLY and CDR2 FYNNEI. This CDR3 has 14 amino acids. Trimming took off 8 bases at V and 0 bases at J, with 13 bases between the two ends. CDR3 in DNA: TGTGCCAGCGGATCCAGGGACATGAACACTGAAGCTTTCTTT. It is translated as CASGSRDMNTEAFF. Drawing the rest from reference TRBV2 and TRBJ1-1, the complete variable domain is EPEVTQTPSHQVTQMGQEVILRCVPISNHLYFYWYRQILGQKVEFLVSFYNNEISEKSEIFDDQFSVERPDGSNFTLKIRSTKLEDSAMYFCASGSRDMNTEAFFGQGTRLTVV.

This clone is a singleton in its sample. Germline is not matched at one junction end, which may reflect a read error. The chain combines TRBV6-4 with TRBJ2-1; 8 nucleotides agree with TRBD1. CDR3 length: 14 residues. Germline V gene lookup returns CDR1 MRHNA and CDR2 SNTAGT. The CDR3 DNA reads TGTGCCAGCAGCCCGACAGGGGAAGTGGGTTCTAAGATCTTC. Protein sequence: CASSPTGEVGSKIF.

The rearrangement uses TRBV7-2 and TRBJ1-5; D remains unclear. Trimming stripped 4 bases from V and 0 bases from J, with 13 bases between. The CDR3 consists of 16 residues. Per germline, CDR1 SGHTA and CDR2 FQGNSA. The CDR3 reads CASSSQGGLSNQPQHF. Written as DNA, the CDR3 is TGTGCCAGCAGCTCTCAAGGAGGTCTTAGCAATCAGCCCCAGCATTTT.

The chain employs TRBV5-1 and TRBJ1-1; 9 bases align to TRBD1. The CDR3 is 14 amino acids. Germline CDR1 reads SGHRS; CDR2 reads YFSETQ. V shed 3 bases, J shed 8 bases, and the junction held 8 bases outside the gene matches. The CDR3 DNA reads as TGCGCCAGCAGCTCGGGACAGGGAGGAATAGAAGCTTTCTTT. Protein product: CASSSGQGGIEAFF. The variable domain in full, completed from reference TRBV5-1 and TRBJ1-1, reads KAGVTQTPRYLIKTRGQQVTLSCSPISGHRSVSWYQQTPGQGLQFLFEYFSETQRNKGNFPGRFSGRQFSNSRSEMNVSTLELGDSALYLCASSSGQGGIEAFFGQGTRLTVV.

CDR3 region: CASSLTAENTEAFF. DNA of the CDR3: TGCGCCAGCAGCTTGACAGCTGAGAACACTGAAGCTTTCTTT. V is TRBV10-2 and J is TRBJ1-1, with D possibly matching TRBD1 (5 bases). V lost 6 bases to trimming and J lost 1 base, with 12 bases between them. Germline V lookup: CDR1 WSHSY, CDR2 SAAADI. This CDR3 is built from 14 residues.

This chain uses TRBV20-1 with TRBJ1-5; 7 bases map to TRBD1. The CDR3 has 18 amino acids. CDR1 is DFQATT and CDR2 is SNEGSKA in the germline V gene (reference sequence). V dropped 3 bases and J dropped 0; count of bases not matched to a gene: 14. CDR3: CSASPTWDSPYSNQPQHF. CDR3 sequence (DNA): TGCAGTGCTAGTCCAACATGGGACAGCCCTTATAGCAATCAGCCCCAGCATTTT.

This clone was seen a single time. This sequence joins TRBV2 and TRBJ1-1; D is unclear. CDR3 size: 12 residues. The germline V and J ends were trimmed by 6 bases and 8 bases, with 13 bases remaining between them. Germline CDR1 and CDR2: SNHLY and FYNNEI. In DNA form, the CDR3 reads TGTGCCAGCAGAGAGGTAGCCGCGGAAGCTTTCTTT. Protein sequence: CASREVAAEAFF.

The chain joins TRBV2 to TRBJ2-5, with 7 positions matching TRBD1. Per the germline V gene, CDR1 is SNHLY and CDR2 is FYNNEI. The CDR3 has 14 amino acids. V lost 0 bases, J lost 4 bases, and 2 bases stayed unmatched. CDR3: CASSEAGGTETQYF. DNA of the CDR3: TGTGCCAGCAGTGAAGCAGGGGGCACAGAGACCCAGTACTTC. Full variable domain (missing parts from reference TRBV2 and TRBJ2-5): EPEVTQTPSHQVTQMGQEVILRCVPISNHLYFYWYRQILGQKVEFLVSFYNNEISEKSEIFDDQFSVERPDGSNFTLKIRSTKLEDSAMYFCASSEAGGTETQYFGPGTRLLVL.